One sample yielded the 12 T cell receptor beta chains listed below, sequenced in a study of cytomegalovirus exposure and HLA in healthy donors. Amplification used 60 Vbeta primers and 13 Jbeta primers. Profiled with immunoSEQ multiplex PCR; TCRdb holds only in-frame clones, not every one. The sample has approximately 100,000 clones; roughly 70% are singletons. The specimen was PBMCs. These TCRs come from a man between 50 and 59 years old in good health and CMV-seronegative.

A single count supports this clone. The chain's CDR3 is CASYKAGPQETQYF. The DNA of the CDR3 is TGTGCCAGCTATAAAGCGGGCCCCCAAGAGACCCAGTACTTC. This chain connects TRBV27 to TRBJ2-5; D perhaps matches TRBD2 (6 bases). With 8 bases removed from V and 1 base from J, the gap between germline ends came to 14 bases. Germline CDR1 reads MNHEY; CDR2 reads SMNVEV (reference sequence). CDR3 length: 14 amino acids.

This clone was seen only once. The rearrangement uses TRBV2 and TRBJ2-5, with 10 nucleotides matching TRBD1. The CDR3 runs to 15 residues. Germline CDR1 SNHLY, CDR2 FYNNEI. V shed 8 bases, J shed 5 bases, and the junction held 11 bases outside the gene matches. CDR3 nucleotide sequence: TGTGCCAGCGGGGGACAGGGGTTTGTTTTCGAGACCCAGTACTTC. Protein product: CASGGQGFVFETQYF.

This sequence joins TRBV18 and TRBJ2-7, with D possibly TRBD2 on 5 matching bases. CDR1 and CDR2 (germline): KGHSH, LQKENI. Trimming removed 6 bases at V and 2 bases at J, with 11 bases between. The CDR3 sequence is 13 residues long. The CDR3 protein is CASSEGATYEQYF. The CDR3, as DNA: TGTGCCAGCTCTGAGGGAGCTACCTACGAGCAGTACTTC.

The sample holds one count of this clone. This chain links TRBV10-3 with TRBJ2-7, with TRBD2 matching over 7 bases. With V trimmed by 8 bases and J by 0 bases, 4 bases remained unmatched. This CDR3 region has 13 residues. Germline loops: CDR1 ENHRY, CDR2 SYGVKD. The CDR3 bases are TGTGCCATCGCGCGGGAGTTCTCCTACGAGCAGTACTTC. Protein: CAIAREFSYEQYF.

CDR3 coding DNA: TGCGCCAGCAGCCAAGATGCGGGCGCTTATGGCTACACCTTC. It codes for CASSQDAGAYGYTF. The J gene is TRBJ1-2, the V gene TRBV4-3; D uncertain. The CDR3 extends over 14 amino acids. CDR1 and CDR2 (germline): LGHNA, YSLEER. The ends were cut back, 0 bases at V and 5 bases at J, with 10 bases in the middle.

The chain is built from TRBV10-3 and TRBJ1-2; 8 bases are a match to TRBD1. V lost 4 bases to trimming and J lost 4 bases; unmatched junction nucleotides: 8. The CDR3 extends over 15 amino acids. CDR1 is ENHRY and CDR2 is SYGVKD in the germline V gene. Here the CDR3 DNA reads TGTGCCATCAGTGGTCAGACAGGGGTCCCCTATGGCTACACCTTC. Encoded protein: CAISGQTGVPYGYTF.

This sequence joins TRBV7-2 and TRBJ2-4; tentatively, D is TRBD1 (5 bases). Trimming removed 3 bases at V and 7 bases at J, with 16 bases between. There are 15 residues in the CDR3. The germline gives CDR1 SGHTA, CDR2 FQGNSA. CDR3 sequence: CASSFQRQFGNIQYF. CDR3 DNA sequence: TGTGCCAGCAGCTTCCAAAGACAGTTCGGGAACATTCAGTACTTC.

This clone has a handful of counts. This chain connects TRBV4-2 to TRBJ2-3; TRBD2 matches at 11 bases. The CDR3 has 19 amino acids. Germline CDR1 is LGHNA and CDR2 is YNFKEQ. J was trimmed by 0 bases and V by 6 bases; bases with no gene match: 14. The CDR3, as DNA: TGTGCCAGCAGTCCTCGGGGTAGCGGGGGGGCTACTAGCACAGATACGCAGTATTTT. Amino acid sequence: CASSPRGSGGATSTDTQYF.

The chain links TRBV2 to TRBJ2-2; D is possibly TRBD1 (6 bases). The CDR3 consists of 14 residues. The V gene's germline CDR1 is SNHLY and CDR2 FYNNEI. Trimming took 6 bases from V and 2 from J, leaving 10 bases between them. CDR3 loop: CASRGQINTGELFF. The CDR3 coding sequence is TGTGCCAGCAGAGGACAGATTAACACCGGGGAGCTGTTTTTT.

The V gene is TRBV18, the J gene TRBJ1-4, with a weak D call TRBD1 (5 bases). In germline, CDR1 is KGHSH, CDR2 LQKENI. This CDR3 has 16 residues. The V end was cut by 3 bases, the J end by 0 bases, with 11 bases between. The CDR3: CASSPRTRATNEKLFF. Here the CDR3 DNA reads TGTGCCAGCTCACCTCGGACAAGGGCAACTAATGAAAAACTGTTTTTT.

V gene TRBV6-1 combines with J gene TRBJ2-3; maybe TRBD2 (6 bases). CDR1 is MNHNS, CDR2 SASEGT, per germline. The CDR3 has 15 residues. V lost 4 bases, J lost 0 bases, and 11 bases lay in between. The CDR3 reads CASSAYSGSTDTQYF. As DNA, the CDR3 is TGTGCCAGCAGTGCCTATAGCGGTAGCACAGATACGCAGTATTTT.

This clone was picked up a small number of times. The V gene is TRBV5-5, the J gene TRBJ1-1; 9 nucleotides align to TRBD1. This CDR3 contains 15 residues. In germline, CDR1 is SGHKS, CDR2 YYEKEE (reference sequence). With 2 bases clipped from V and 1 base from J, the junction kept 3 bases outside the gene matches. The CDR3 reads CASSFRDRENTEAFF. The CDR3 nucleotides are TGTGCCAGCAGCTTCCGGGACAGGGAGAACACTGAAGCTTTCTTT.